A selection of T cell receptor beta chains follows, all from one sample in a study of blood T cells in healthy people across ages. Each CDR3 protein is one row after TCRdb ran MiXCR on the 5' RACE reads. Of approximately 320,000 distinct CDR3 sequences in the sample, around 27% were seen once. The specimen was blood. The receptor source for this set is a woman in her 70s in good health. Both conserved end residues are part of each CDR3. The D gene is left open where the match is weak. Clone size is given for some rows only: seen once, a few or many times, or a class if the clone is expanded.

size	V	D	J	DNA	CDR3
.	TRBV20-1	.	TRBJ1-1	TGCAGTGCTAGAGATTGGGAGAACACTGAAGCTTTCTTT	CSARDWENTEAFF
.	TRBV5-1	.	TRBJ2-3	TGCGCCAGCAGCATTGGGGGCAGGACAGATACGCAGTATTTT	CASSIGGRTDTQYF
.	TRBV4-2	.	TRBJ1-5	TGTGCCAGCAGCCTCGGGGGGACGGATCAGCCCCAGCATTTT	CASSLGGTDQPQHF
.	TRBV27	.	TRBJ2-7	TGTGCCAGCAGCCTGACGGGGCAGTACGAGCAGTACTTC	CASSLTGQYEQYF
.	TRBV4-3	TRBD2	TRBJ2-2	TGCGCCAGCAGCCAAGATAGGGGACTAGCGGGAGGGACACCCGGGGAGCTGTTTTTT	CASSQDRGLAGGTPGELFF
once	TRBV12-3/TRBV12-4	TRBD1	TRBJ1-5	TGTGCCACCTCAGGGGGCATTAGACAGCCCCAGCATTTT	CATSGGIRQPQHF
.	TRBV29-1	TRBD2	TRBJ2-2	TGCAGCGTTGTAGCGGGAGCTCCCGGGGAGCTGTTTTTT	CSVVAGAPGELFF
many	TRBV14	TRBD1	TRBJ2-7	TGTGCCAGCAGCAGACAGACAGGGATCCACGAGCAGTACTTC	CASSRQTGIHEQYF
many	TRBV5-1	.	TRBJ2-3	TGCGCCAGCAGCTTGGTCCAGCCAAACACAGATACGCAGTATTTT	CASSLVQPNTDTQYF
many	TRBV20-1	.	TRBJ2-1	TGCAGTGCTAGAGTCATAGCCGGGAGTGAGCAGTTCTTC	CSARVIAGSEQFF
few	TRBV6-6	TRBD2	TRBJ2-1	TGTGCCAGCAGTTCCCAGACTAGCGGGACCTACAATGAGCAGTTCTTC	CASSSQTSGTYNEQFF
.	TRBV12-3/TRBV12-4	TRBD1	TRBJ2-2	TGTGCCAGCAGCCAACGACAGGGAAGTATCCCCGGGGAGCTGTTTTTT	CASSQRQGSIPGELFF
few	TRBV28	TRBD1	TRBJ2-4	TGTGCCAGCAGTTTGGGACAGGTAGGAGCGGACATTCAGTACTTC	CASSLGQVGADIQYF
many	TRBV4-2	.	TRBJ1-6	TGTGCCAGCAGCCAAGCAAGCGGTTCCTATAATTCACCCCTCCACTTT	CASSQASGSYNSPLHF
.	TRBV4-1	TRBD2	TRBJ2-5	TGCGCCAGCAGCCAAGGGGAGGGGCTCAAGCAGTACTTC	CASSQGEGLKQYF
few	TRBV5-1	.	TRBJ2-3	TGCGCCAGCAGCTTGTTGGAAGCCGCAGATACGCAGTATTTT	CASSLLEAADTQYF
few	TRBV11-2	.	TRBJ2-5	TGTGCCAGCAACCGCCCGCTGAACCAAGAGACCCAGTACTTC	CASNRPLNQETQYF
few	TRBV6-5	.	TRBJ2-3	TGTGCCAGCAGTTACAGGGGACCGAGCACCACAGATACGCAGTATTTT	CASSYRGPSTTDTQYF
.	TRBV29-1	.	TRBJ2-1	TGCAGCGTCCGGTTCAGACTAGAGAAGGATGAGCAGTTCTTC	CSVRFRLEKDEQFF
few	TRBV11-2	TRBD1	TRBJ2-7	TGTGCCAGCAGCAAGGACAGGGTCTACGAGCAGTACTTC	CASSKDRVYEQYF
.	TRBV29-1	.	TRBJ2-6	TGCAGCGTTGAGAAGGGGGCCAACGTCCTGACTTTC	CSVEKGANVLTF
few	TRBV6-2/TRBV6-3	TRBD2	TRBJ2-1	TGTGCCAGCAGGGAGACTAGCGGACTTTACAATGAGCAGTTCTTC	CASRETSGLYNEQFF
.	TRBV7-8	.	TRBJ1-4	TGTGCCAGCAGCCCTAACCCGGGGGGATTCAATGAAAAACTGTTTTTT	CASSPNPGGFNEKLFF
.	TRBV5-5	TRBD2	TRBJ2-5	TGTGCCAGCTACAGGACTAGTCAAGAGACCCAGTACTTC	CASYRTSQETQYF
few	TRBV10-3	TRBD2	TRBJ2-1	TGTGCCACCTCCTCCCCGGGACTAGCGGGACTCAATGAGCAGTTCTTC	CATSSPGLAGLNEQFF
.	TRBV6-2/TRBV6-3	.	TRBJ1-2	TGTGCCAGCAGTTACCGTGCGATTAACTATGGCTACACCTTC	CASSYRAINYGYTF